A selection of T cell receptor beta chains follows, all from one sample in a study of CD4 T cells in relation to SARS-CoV-2 and coronaviruses. Here immunoSEQ multiplex PCR was the method, and the copy in TCRdb shows in-frame clones only, minus some. Here the sample spans approximately 22,000 clones, 72% being singletons. Which antigens these TCRs recognize remains unknown. Sequencing input: CD4+ T cells from PBMCs, cultured in vitro. These receptors were taken from a human donor in good health. Both conserved end residues are trimmed from each CDR3. Fields, in order: V gene, CDR3 length, J gene, CDR3 protein.

TRBV30,11,TRBJ1-2,AWSAVLNYGYT
TRBV12-3/TRBV12-4,11,TRBJ1-2,ASSPPHYDGYT
TRBV7-2,11,TRBJ1-2,ASSSSTRGGYT
TRBV4-3,11,TRBJ2-7,ASSQDRGYEQY
TRBV14,13,TRBJ2-5,ASSRGTSGIETQY
TRBV29-1,12,TRBJ2-7,SVGLGQGAYEQY
TRBV5-4,13,TRBJ1-3,ASSLTGGSGNTIY
TRBV4-3,16,TRBJ2-2,ASSQDPPVGLNTGELF
TRBV29-1,9,TRBJ2-5,SLGGEETQY
TRBV7-2,12,TRBJ1-2,ASSSPPGSYGYT
TRBV7-9,12,TRBJ1-3,ASSTNRAGNTIY
TRBV12-3/TRBV12-4,10,TRBJ1-4,ASSSRGRVLF
TRBV28,10,TRBJ1-2,ASSPSGYGYT
TRBV9,12,TRBJ2-1,ASSARLAAGEQF
TRBV4-1,12,TRBJ1-5,ASSQAGGNQPQH
TRBV5-5,13,TRBJ1-6,ASSDNRDFNSPLH
TRBV7-9,13,TRBJ1-3,ASSFAEALGNTIY